The entry below gives a single T cell receptor beta chain sequence along with its context. Its specificity is not known. The data were obtained in a study of radiotherapy plus CTLA-4 blockade in lung cancer. Findings and caveats of the study: Early blood T cell clone dynamics, with interferon-beta, were reported to best predict response. Clones derived from tumor TCRs expanded in blood after radiotherapy plus ipilimumab.

Treatment of patients with chemo-refractory metastatic non-small-cell lung cancer consisted of focal radiation plus CTLA-4 blockade with ipilimumab. Sequencing used immunoSEQ multiplex PCR; TCRdb keeps in-frame clones, though not all of them. Among about 51,000 clones listed, around 79% were seen once. This CDR3 comprises 14 residues. This chain joins TRBV21-1 and TRBJ1-1; the D call of TRBD1 is as the table states it, not checked on the DNA. TRBV21-1 is a listed pseudogene. The sample consisted of peripheral blood, taken from a patient treated with radiotherapy plus ipilimumab. The receptor comes from a human donor with non-small cell lung cancer whose response to radiotherapy plus ipilimumab could not be evaluated. Written as DNA, the CDR3 is TGTGCCAGCAGCAAAGACAGGCCGAACACTGAAGCTTTCTTT. As protein: CASSKDRPNTEAFF.